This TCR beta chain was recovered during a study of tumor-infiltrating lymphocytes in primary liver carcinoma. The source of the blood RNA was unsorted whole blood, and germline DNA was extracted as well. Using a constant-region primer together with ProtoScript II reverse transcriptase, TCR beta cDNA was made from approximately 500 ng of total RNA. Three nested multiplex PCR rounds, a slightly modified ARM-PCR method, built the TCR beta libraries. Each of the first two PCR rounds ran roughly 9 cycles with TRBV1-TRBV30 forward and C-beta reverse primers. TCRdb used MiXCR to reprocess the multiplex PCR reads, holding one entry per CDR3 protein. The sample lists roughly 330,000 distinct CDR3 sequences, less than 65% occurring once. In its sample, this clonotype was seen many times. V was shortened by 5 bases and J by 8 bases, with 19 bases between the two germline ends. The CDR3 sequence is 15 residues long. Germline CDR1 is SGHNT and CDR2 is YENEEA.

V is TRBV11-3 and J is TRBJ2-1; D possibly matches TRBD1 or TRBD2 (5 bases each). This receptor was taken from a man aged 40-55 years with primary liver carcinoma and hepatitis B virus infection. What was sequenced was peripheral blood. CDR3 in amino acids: CASSRTSRDVYEQFF. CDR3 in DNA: TGTGCCAGCAGCCGTACCTCACGGGACGTCTATGAGCAGTTCTTC.